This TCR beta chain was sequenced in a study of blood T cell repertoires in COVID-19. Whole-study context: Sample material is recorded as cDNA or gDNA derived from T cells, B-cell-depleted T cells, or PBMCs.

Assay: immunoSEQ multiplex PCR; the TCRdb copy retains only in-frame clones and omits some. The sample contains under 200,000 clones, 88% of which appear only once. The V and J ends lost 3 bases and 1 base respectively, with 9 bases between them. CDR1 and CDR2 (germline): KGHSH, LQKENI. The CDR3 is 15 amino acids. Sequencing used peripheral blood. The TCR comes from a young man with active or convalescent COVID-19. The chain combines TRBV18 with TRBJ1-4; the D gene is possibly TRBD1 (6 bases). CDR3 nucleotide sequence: TGTGCCAGCTCACCGTGGACAGAAACTAATGAAAAACTGTTTTTT. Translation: CASSPWTETNEKLFF.